Each of the 15 T cell receptor beta chains below was sequenced from the same sample in a study of OX40 agonist ivuxolimab in advanced cancers. The repertoire was sequenced with immunoSEQ multiplex PCR; TCRdb's copy has only in-frame clones and lacks some. The sample shows more than 55,000 clones, over 75% of them seen only once. The sample here was CD4+ or CD8+ T cells sorted from blood, taken in a trial of the OX40 agonist ivuxolimab. The receptors come from an adult with an advanced solid tumor such as melanoma, head and neck, liver or kidney cancer.

This sequence joins TRBV10-3 and TRBJ2-1; 10 positions match TRBD2. The CDR3 extends over 15 amino acids. CDR1 and CDR2 (germline): ENHRY, SYGVKD. Losses at the gene ends were 6 bases for V and 5 bases for J; bases not matched to a gene: 7. The CDR3 nucleotides are TGTGCCATCAGGCTAGCGGGGGCAGCGAACAATGAGCAGTTCTTC. This codes for CAIRLAGAANNEQFF.

This clone was counted once. The rearrangement uses TRBV25-1 and TRBJ2-2; a possible D gene is TRBD2 (5 bases). Germline CDR1 reads MGHDK; CDR2 reads SYGVNS. Trimming took off 1 base at V and 0 bases at J, with 12 bases between the two ends. The CDR3 covers 17 residues. The chain's CDR3 is CASSESGGIANTGELFF. The CDR3 coding sequence is TGTGCCAGCAGTGAATCTGGAGGTATCGCGAACACCGGGGAGCTGTTTTTT.

The chain employs TRBV9 and TRBJ1-2; possibly TRBD1 for D (6 bases). Germline lookup yields CDR1 SGDLS and CDR2 YYNGEE. This CDR3 has 13 amino acids. Trimming cost V 5 bases and J 13 bases, with 21 bases left between them. CDR3 bases: TGTGCCAGCAGTCCCATTGAGGGACACGGGTTCACCTTC. Protein: CASSPIEGHGFTF.

The rearrangement joins TRBV7-3 to TRBJ2-1; TRBD2 matches at 11 bases. The ends lost 0 bases at V and 6 bases at J; junction bases unmatched: 1. In germline, CDR1 is SGHTA, CDR2 FQGTGA. This CDR3 spans 15 amino acids. CDR3 in amino acids: CASSLTGTSGNEQFF. The CDR3 DNA follows: TGTGCCAGCAGCTTAACGGGGACTAGCGGCAATGAGCAGTTCTTC.

This chain connects TRBV15 to TRBJ2-7, with D maybe TRBD1 (5 bases). V shed 3 bases and J shed 6 bases, with 18 bases lying between them. Germline CDR1 and CDR2: LNHNV and YYDKDF (reference sequence). The CDR3 is 15 residues long. The CDR3 DNA follows: TGTGCCACCAGCAGTGTAGGGTTGGGGCCGTCCGAGCAGTACTTC. Translating gives CATSSVGLGPSEQYF.

The chain links TRBV7-6 to TRBJ1-1, with D maybe TRBD1 (5 bases). The V gene's germline CDR1 is SGHVS and CDR2 FNYEAQ. The CDR3 contains 14 residues. The V and J ends lost 3 bases and 3 bases respectively, with 11 bases between them. The DNA for the CDR3 is TGTGCCAGCAGCTTTGGGGGGAAGGACACTGAAGCTTTCTTT. It encodes CASSFGGKDTEAFF.

The chain carries TRBV18 and TRBJ1-2, with 7 positions matching TRBD1. This CDR3 has 15 amino acids. With 0 bases clipped from V and 4 bases from J, the junction kept 5 bases outside the gene matches. Germline V gene sequence: CDR1 KGHSH, CDR2 LQKENI. The CDR3 region has the DNA TGTGCCAGCTCACCACCGGCTAACAGGGGCTATGGCTACACCTTC. The encoded protein is CASSPPANRGYGYTF.

This chain uses TRBV7-8 with TRBJ2-7, with D perhaps TRBD2 (6 bases). Germline lookup yields CDR1 SGHVS and CDR2 FQNEAQ. The CDR3 extends over 14 amino acids. V shed 6 bases and J shed 5 bases, with 17 bases lying between them. CDR3 region: CASSLGGPGDEQYF. CDR3 in DNA: TGTGCCAGCAGTCTGGGGGGACCCGGCGACGAGCAGTACTTC. Together with reference TRBV7-8 and TRBJ2-7, the CDR3 gives the full variable domain: GAGVSQSPRYKVAKRGQDVALRCDPISGHVSLFWYQQALGQGPEFLTYFQNEAQLDKSGLPSDRFFAERPEGSVSTLKIQRTQQEDSAVYLCASSLGGPGDEQYFGPGTRLTVT.

The chain is built from TRBV5-4 and TRBJ2-3; D assignment may be TRBD1 or TRBD2 (5 bases each). Germline CDR1 and CDR2: SGHNT and YYREEE (reference sequence). Trimming cost V 0 bases and J 4 bases, with 9 bases left between them. This CDR3 region has 14 residues. CDR3 protein: CASSLERGADTQYF. The CDR3 bases are TGTGCCAGCAGCTTGGAACGGGGCGCAGATACGCAGTATTTT.

The rearrangement links TRBV2 to TRBJ1-1; possibly TRBD1 for D (6 bases). This CDR3 is built from 14 residues. V was pared by 8 bases and J by 0 bases, with 13 bases between. CDR1 is SNHLY, CDR2 FYNNEI, per germline. The CDR3 here is CASLTGNMNTEAFF. DNA for the CDR3: TGTGCCAGCCTGACAGGAAATATGAACACTGAAGCTTTCTTT. The variable domain in full, with the rest retrieved from reference TRBV2 and TRBJ1-1, is EPEVTQTPSHQVTQMGQEVILRCVPISNHLYFYWYRQILGQKVEFLVSFYNNEISEKSEIFDDQFSVERPDGSNFTLKIRSTKLEDSAMYFCASLTGNMNTEAFFGQGTRLTVV.

This clone was seen just once. The V and J genes are TRBV19 and TRBJ2-6; 9 bases are a match to TRBD1. Trimming cost V 3 bases and J 2 bases; bases outside gene matches: 5. Germline assignment: CDR1 LNHDA and CDR2 SQIVND (reference sequence). CDR3 size: 17 residues. The CDR3 spells CASSILGTGTGANVLTF. The CDR3 DNA reads as TGTGCCAGTAGTATCCTTGGGACAGGGACTGGGGCCAACGTCCTGACTTTC. Supplemented by reference TRBV19 and TRBJ2-6, the full variable domain reads DGGITQSPKYLFRKEGQNVTLSCEQNLNHDAMYWYRQDPGQGLRLIYYSQIVNDFQKGDIAEGYSVSREKKESFPLTVTSAQKNPTAFYLCASSILGTGTGANVLTFGAGSRLTVL.

The genes are TRBV6-5 and TRBJ2-4; 11 nucleotides line up with TRBD2. Germline V gene data show CDR1 as MNHEY and CDR2 as SVGAGI. The CDR3 is 15 amino acids. V lost 6 bases, J lost 6 bases, and 7 bases stayed unmatched. As DNA, the CDR3 is TGTGCCAGCAGAACGACTAGCGGGAATAGAAACATTCAGTACTTC. Translation gives CASRTTSGNRNIQYF.

This chain uses TRBV5-1 with TRBJ2-7; no reliable D call. The CDR3 runs to 14 residues. Trimming left V 4 bases short and J 4 bases short, with 15 bases between. The germline V gene encodes CDR1 SGHRS and CDR2 YFSETQ. CDR3 sequence: CASSNDGWAYEQYF. The CDR3 coding sequence is TGCGCCAGCAGCAACGATGGATGGGCGTACGAGCAGTACTTC.

This chain links TRBV15 with TRBJ1-4; D gene ambiguous. Trimming took 8 bases from V and 0 from J, leaving 25 bases between them. This CDR3 is built from 19 residues. CDR1 is LNHNV, CDR2 YYDKDF, per germline (reference sequence). The CDR3: CATGFVSGNSQSTNEKLFF. CDR3 nucleotide sequence: TGTGCCACCGGCTTCGTCTCCGGGAACAGCCAATCAACTAATGAAAAACTGTTTTTT.

The chain joins TRBV2 to TRBJ2-5, with D unclear. Germline V lookup: CDR1 SNHLY, CDR2 FYNNEI. Trimming removed 4 bases from V and 1 base from J, with 4 bases in between. This CDR3 comprises 12 residues. The CDR3 sequence: CASSGLQETQYF. CDR3 nucleotides: TGTGCCAGCAGTGGACTCCAAGAGACCCAGTACTTC.